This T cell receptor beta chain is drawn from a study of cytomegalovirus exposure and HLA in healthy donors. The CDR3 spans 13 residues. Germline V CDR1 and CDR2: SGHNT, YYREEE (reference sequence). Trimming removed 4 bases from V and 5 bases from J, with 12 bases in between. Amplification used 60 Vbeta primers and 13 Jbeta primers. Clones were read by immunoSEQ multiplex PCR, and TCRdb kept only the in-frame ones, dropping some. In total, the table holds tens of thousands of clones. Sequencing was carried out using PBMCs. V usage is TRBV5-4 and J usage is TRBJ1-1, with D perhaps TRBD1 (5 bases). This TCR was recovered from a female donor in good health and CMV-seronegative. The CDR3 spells CASSGGGLTEAFF. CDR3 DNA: TGTGCCAGCAGCGGGGGGGGATTAACTGAAGCTTTCTTT.